Sequencing of this T cell receptor (beta chain) was carried out in a study of PD-L1 blockade in urothelial cancer. Across the whole study: Samples came from 3 weeks, at the second dose, and 6 weeks into treatment.

Notes on the study in general: TCR clonality was measured in pretreatment peripheral blood. Clonality below the median predicted better survival. At the 3-week point, tumor-associated blood clones expanded more in durable-benefit patients.

Method: immunoSEQ multiplex PCR; TCRdb's copy keeps in-frame clones and lacks some. The table lists about 26,000 clones, about 88% of them singletons. Patients were diagnosed with urothelial carcinoma, either locally advanced or metastatic. As concerns this clone: Its antigen is currently unknown.

CDR1 LNHNV and CDR2 YYDKDF come from the germline V gene (reference sequence). This CDR3 is 17 amino acids long. Unmatched junction bases numbered 12, after V lost 0 bases and J lost 9 bases. The receptor was derived from a man in his fifties or sixties with urothelial cancer. The V and J genes are TRBV15 and TRBJ2-1; TRBD2 matches at 9 bases. The starting material was PBMCs, obtained around atezolizumab (anti-PD-L1) treatment. The CDR3 is CATSRDLNAGGHGEQFF. CDR3 nucleotide sequence: TGTGCCACCAGCAGAGATTTGAATGCGGGGGGGCACGGTGAGCAGTTCTTC.